This record looks at one T cell receptor (beta chain) sequence and its context. Its target is not known. This entry belongs to a study of cytomegalovirus exposure and HLA in healthy donors. Amplification used 60 Vbeta primers and 13 Jbeta primers. Profiled with immunoSEQ multiplex PCR; TCRdb holds only in-frame clones, not every one. The sample has about 64,000 clones; over 70% are singletons. The V gene's germline CDR1 is SGHTA and CDR2 FQGNSA. J lost 6 bases, V lost 4 bases, and 7 bases had no gene match. The length of the CDR3 is 14 residues. Study observations and caveats: The classifier was said to identify cytomegalovirus status with high specificity and sensitivity. Prediction of most subjects' HLA-A and HLA-B alleles by TCR beta sequences was reportedly accurate.

Sequencing was performed on PBMCs. V and J are TRBV7-2 and TRBJ2-7; 9 bases line up with TRBD1. The sequence was collected from a male donor in good health and CMV-seropositive. In DNA, the CDR3 is TGTGCCAGCAGCTCGACAGGGGGTTCGGTCGAGCAGTACTTC. It is translated as CASSSTGGSVEQYF.